These 2 T cell receptor beta chains came from one sample sequenced in a study of Tregs in tolerant kidney transplant recipients. Profiling relied on immunoSEQ multiplex PCR, and the TCRdb table lists in-frame clones only, not all of them. The sample is made up of fewer than 40,000 clones, and the top ten hold approximately 6.9% of it. The specimen comprised CD8+ T cells from blood, sampled before the transplant. The receptors stem from a human donor who received a combined kidney and bone marrow transplant.

Notes on this clone: The read terminates 3 residues ahead of where the CDR3 ends, so the germline J gene completes it. This chain links TRBV7-7 with TRBJ2-3, with D maybe TRBD1 (5 bases). The germline gives CDR1 SSHAT, CDR2 FNYEAQ (reference sequence). The V end was cut by 6 bases, the J end by 5 bases, with 18 bases between. The CDR3 runs 15 residues. Partial CDR3 DNA: TGTGCCAGCAGTCCGACGGCAGGGATAGGAGATACG. It encodes CASSPTAGIGDT. The complete CDR3 sequence is CASSPTAGIGDTQYF. Full variable domain (remainder filled in from reference TRBV7-7 and TRBJ2-3): GAGVSQSPRYKVTKRGQDVTLRCDPISSHATLYWYQQALGQGPEFLTYFNYEAQPDKSGLPSDRFSAERPEGSISTLTIQRTEQRDSAMYRCASSPTAGIGDTQYFGPGTRLTVL.

Comments on this clone: Coverage ceases 3 residues before the CDR3 finishes, and the germline J gene fills in the end. The chain employs TRBV6-4 and TRBJ1-1, with D maybe TRBD1 (5 bases). CDR3 size: 14 residues. Trimming cost V 2 bases and J 5 bases, with 12 bases left between them. The germline V gene encodes CDR1 MRHNA and CDR2 SNTAGT. The CDR3 sequence is CASSDGSRDTEAFF. Incomplete CDR3 DNA: TGTGCCAGCAGTGACGGCAGCAGGGATACTGAA.